The 24 T cell receptor beta chains given below trace back to one sample, sequenced in a study of chemoradiotherapy in HPV16-positive cancers. The repertoire was sequenced with immunoSEQ multiplex PCR; TCRdb's copy has only in-frame clones and lacks some. Counted here are around 14,000 clones, roughly three quarters occurring once; the ten biggest clones make up roughly a tenth. Sampling took place from a patient who underwent chemoradiotherapy. These receptor sequences come from a human donor with HPV-associated anogenital cancer.

V gene TRBV27 combines with J gene TRBJ2-7; D ambiguous. The CDR3 is made up of 14 amino acids. CDR1 is MNHEY, CDR2 SMNVEV, per germline (reference sequence). Trimming shortened V by 6 bases and J by 0 bases, and 12 bases separated the two germline ends. This chain's CDR3 is CASRIITDSYEQYF. The CDR3 DNA reads as TGTGCCAGCAGGATAATAACTGACTCCTACGAGCAGTACTTC.

The chain carries TRBV15 and TRBJ2-7, with D perhaps TRBD1 or TRBD2 (5 bases each). V shed 6 bases and J shed 4 bases, with 16 bases lying between them. From germline, CDR1 is LNHNV and CDR2 YYDKDF (reference sequence). The CDR3 totals 14 residues. The CDR3 loop is CATSSGTGIYEQYF. CDR3 nucleotides: TGTGCCACCAGTTCCGGGACGGGGATATACGAGCAGTACTTC.

The chain uses TRBV5-6 and TRBJ1-2, with D possibly TRBD1 on 5 matching bases. Germline V lookup: CDR1 SGHDT, CDR2 YYEEEE. The V end was cut by 4 bases, the J end by 4 bases, with 23 bases between. This CDR3 contains 17 residues. CDR3 residues: CASSHAGRGRSTYGYTF. The CDR3 bases are TGTGCCAGCAGCCACGCTGGGAGGGGACGCAGCACCTATGGCTACACCTTC.

The chain joins TRBV29-1 to TRBJ2-5; D is uncertain. The J call may be faulty, since TRBJ2-7 better matches the DNA end. Germline V CDR1 and CDR2: SQVTM, ANQGSEA. The CDR3 contains 12 residues. The CDR3: CSVDGRNYEQYF. The CDR3 DNA follows: TGCAGCGTTGATGGCCGTAACTACGAGCAGTACTTC.

This sequence joins TRBV19 and TRBJ2-7; no clear D. Per germline, CDR1 LNHDA and CDR2 SQIVND (reference sequence). V dropped 6 bases and J dropped 1 base, with 10 bases sitting between them. This CDR3 is 13 amino acids long. CDR3 region: CASSRTASYEQYF. The CDR3 DNA is TGTGCCAGTAGCCGGACGGCGTCCTACGAGCAGTACTTC.

The chain is built from TRBV19 and TRBJ1-1, with 7 nucleotides matching TRBD1. The V and J ends lost 9 bases and 3 bases, in that order; junction bases with no gene match: 16. The CDR3 is 16 residues long. The V gene's germline CDR1 is LNHDA and CDR2 SQIVND (reference sequence). CDR3 nucleotide sequence: TGTGCCAGACGAGCCTGGACAGGCCCAAGGGACACTGAAGCTTTCTTT. Its translation: CARRAWTGPRDTEAFF.

V usage is TRBV18 and J usage is TRBJ2-1; D uncertain. The V and J ends lost 4 bases and 7 bases respectively, with 11 bases between them. CDR1 and CDR2 (germline): KGHSH, LQKENI. The CDR3 is made up of 13 amino acids. CDR3 nucleotide sequence: TGTGCCAGCTCACTTCCAGTACGGAATGAGCAGTTCTTC. It encodes CASSLPVRNEQFF.

The chain employs TRBV30 and TRBJ2-3; 9 bases fit TRBD2. CDR3 length: 14 amino acids. The V segment lost 0 bases and the J segment 6 bases; nucleotides outside the gene matches: 4. Germline V gene sequence: CDR1 GTSNPN, CDR2 SVGIG (reference sequence). CDR3 coding DNA: TGTGCCTGGAGTGTAGCGGGGGGAGGGGATACGCAGTATTTT. Protein: CAWSVAGGGDTQYF.

The chain has TRBV18 and TRBJ2-7; D might be TRBD1 (6 bases). The ends were cut back, 6 bases at V and 4 bases at J, with 10 bases in the middle. Germline loops: CDR1 KGHSH, CDR2 LQKENI. There are 12 residues in the CDR3. CDR3 coding DNA: TGTGCCAGCTCCGAGCAGGGGTACGAGCAGTACTTC. Amino acid sequence: CASSEQGYEQYF.

The chain has TRBV30 and TRBJ1-1, with unresolved D. This CDR3 has 13 residues. With 0 bases removed from V and 6 bases from J, the gap between germline ends came to 11 bases. CDR1 and CDR2 (germline): GTSNPN, SVGIG (reference sequence). The CDR3 loop reads CAWSVLGKPEAFF. CDR3 sequence (DNA): TGTGCCTGGAGTGTACTGGGGAAGCCTGAAGCTTTCTTT. The entire variable domain, with the rest obtained from reference TRBV30 and TRBJ1-1, is as follows: SQTIHQWPATLVQPVGSPLSLECTVEGTSNPNLYWYRQAAGRGLQLLFYSVGIGQISSEVPQNLSASRPQDRQFILSSKKLLLSDSGFYLCAWSVLGKPEAFFGQGTRLTVV.

The chain couples TRBV28 to TRBJ2-7; tentative D call: TRBD1 (5 bases). The CDR3 contains 14 residues. With 5 bases removed from V and 6 bases from J, the gap between germline ends came to 17 bases. Germline CDR1 reads MDHEN; CDR2 reads SYDVKM. Here the CDR3 DNA reads TGTGCCAGCAGTACGACAGTCACCACCTTCGAGCAGTACTTC. Its translation: CASSTTVTTFEQYF.

J is TRBJ2-7 and V is TRBV14; a possible D gene is TRBD1 (6 bases). The CDR3 spans 14 residues. With 1 base removed from V and 2 bases from J, the gap between germline ends came to 9 bases. CDR1 SGHDN and CDR2 FVKESK come from the germline V gene. DNA of the CDR3: TGTGCCAGCAGCCAAGCCAGGGGACCCTACGAGCAGTACTTC. It encodes CASSQARGPYEQYF.

V gene TRBV27 combines with J gene TRBJ2-5; unclear D gene. V lost 6 bases and J 7 bases, leaving 15 bases between the germline ends. Germline V gene lookup returns CDR1 MNHEY and CDR2 SMNVEV (reference sequence). The CDR3 runs 13 residues. The CDR3 loop reads CASSLIPLRTQYF. The CDR3 coding sequence is TGTGCCAGCAGCCTTATCCCGCTTCGGACCCAGTACTTC.

This rearrangement joins TRBV19 to TRBJ2-7, with D perhaps TRBD2 (6 bases). The CDR3 has 18 amino acids. Deletions cut 9 bases from V and 0 bases from J, with 27 bases between. CDR1 and CDR2 (germline): LNHDA, SQIVND (reference sequence). This chain's CDR3 is CASKFLHSSAAVSYEQYF. The CDR3 DNA is TGTGCCAGCAAATTCCTCCACTCTAGCGCAGCTGTCTCCTACGAGCAGTACTTC.

The chain has TRBV7-8 and TRBJ1-1, with a tentative D call TRBD1 (6 bases). This CDR3 region has 15 residues. Germline assignment: CDR1 SGHVS and CDR2 FQNEAQ. Trimming pared 2 bases from V and 0 bases from J, leaving 10 bases between. CDR3: CASSLTGRMNTEAFF. Here the CDR3 DNA reads TGTGCCAGCAGCTTAACAGGGAGGATGAACACTGAAGCTTTCTTT.

CDR3 DNA: TGCGCCAGCAGCTTGGGACAGGGCGGCATCCCCACAGATACGCAGTATTTT. Translating it yields CASSLGQGGIPTDTQYF. The chain combines TRBV5-1 with TRBJ2-3; 7 nucleotides agree with TRBD1. Germline CDR1 and CDR2: SGHRS and YFSETQ. The CDR3 spans 17 residues. With V trimmed by 0 bases and J by 2 bases, 9 bases remained unmatched.

This CDR3 is CASSPAGTVNYGYTF. The CDR3 region has the DNA TGTGCCAGCAGCCCGGCGGGGACAGTGAACTATGGCTACACCTTC. This rearrangement joins TRBV27 to TRBJ1-2, with TRBD1 matching over 7 bases. V lost 6 bases, J lost 2 bases, and 9 bases stayed unmatched. Germline V gene lookup returns CDR1 MNHEY and CDR2 SMNVEV (reference sequence). This CDR3 spans 15 amino acids.

This clone has only a few counts. The V gene is TRBV18, the J gene TRBJ2-2; 9 nucleotides match TRBD1. In germline, CDR1 is KGHSH, CDR2 LQKENI. The CDR3 sequence is 16 residues long. Unmatched junction bases numbered 10, after V lost 5 bases and J lost 6 bases. The CDR3 protein is CASSSNRDRDAGELFF. CDR3 coding DNA: TGTGCCAGCTCATCGAACCGGGACAGGGACGCCGGGGAGCTGTTTTTT.

This clone appeared a single time. CDR3 nucleotide sequence: TGTGCCACCAGAGATACGGGGGATGAAAAACTGTTTTTT. It translates to CATRDTGDEKLFF. The rearrangement joins TRBV15 to TRBJ1-4, with D possibly being TRBD1 (5 bases). Germline loops: CDR1 LNHNV, CDR2 YYDKDF (reference sequence). The CDR3 has 13 residues. The V end lost 6 bases, the J end lost 6 bases, and 11 bases lay between the germline ends.

The chain has TRBV6-4 and TRBJ1-1; 9 bases line up with TRBD1. Trimming at V came to 6 bases and at J to 5 bases, leaving 10 bases not matched to a gene. The CDR3 sequence is 15 residues long. CDR1 and CDR2 from the germline V gene are MRHNA and SNTAGT. The CDR3 loop reads CASRTNPGQGTEAFF. For the CDR3, the DNA is TGTGCCAGCAGAACAAACCCCGGACAGGGGACTGAAGCTTTCTTT.

In this sample, this clone turned up a few times. The sample carries other DNA sequences with the same CDR3. CDR3 in DNA: TGTGCCAGCAGCTTAAGAAGGGATCAGCCCCAGCATTTT. The encoded protein is CASSLRRDQPQHF. V and J are TRBV7-6 and TRBJ1-5, with unresolved D. Germline CDR1 reads SGHVS; CDR2 reads FNYEAQ. There are 13 residues in the CDR3. V shed 2 bases and J shed 5 bases, with 7 bases lying between them.

This clone was seen more than once but under ten times. J is TRBJ2-1 and V is TRBV2, with 9 bases lining up with TRBD1. The CDR3 contains 13 residues. Germline V gene lookup returns CDR1 SNHLY and CDR2 FYNNEI. V lost 9 bases, J lost 8 bases, and 8 bases stayed unmatched. CDR3: CASRTGARDEQFF. CDR3 in DNA: TGTGCCAGTCGGACAGGGGCGAGGGATGAGCAGTTCTTC.

The CDR3 loop reads CASSHTLDGGGNYGYTF. CDR3 DNA sequence: TGTGCCAGCAGTCATACTCTGGACGGGGGGGGGAACTATGGCTACACCTTC. The chain is built from TRBV2 and TRBJ1-2; maybe TRBD1 (5 bases). The CDR3 has 17 residues. Germline CDR1 is SNHLY and CDR2 is FYNNEI. V was shortened by 5 bases and J by 2 bases, with 21 bases between the two germline ends.

This chain joins TRBV11-2 and TRBJ2-5; the D gene is possibly TRBD2 (6 bases). The germline CDR1 and CDR2 sequences are SGHAT and FQNNGV. This CDR3 is 15 amino acids long. Between the trimmed V and J ends, which lost 2 bases and 4 bases, there was a span of 14 bases. The CDR3 DNA reads TGTGCCAGCAGCTTACCATTCAGGAGGGGAGAGACCCAGTACTTC. It encodes CASSLPFRRGETQYF.